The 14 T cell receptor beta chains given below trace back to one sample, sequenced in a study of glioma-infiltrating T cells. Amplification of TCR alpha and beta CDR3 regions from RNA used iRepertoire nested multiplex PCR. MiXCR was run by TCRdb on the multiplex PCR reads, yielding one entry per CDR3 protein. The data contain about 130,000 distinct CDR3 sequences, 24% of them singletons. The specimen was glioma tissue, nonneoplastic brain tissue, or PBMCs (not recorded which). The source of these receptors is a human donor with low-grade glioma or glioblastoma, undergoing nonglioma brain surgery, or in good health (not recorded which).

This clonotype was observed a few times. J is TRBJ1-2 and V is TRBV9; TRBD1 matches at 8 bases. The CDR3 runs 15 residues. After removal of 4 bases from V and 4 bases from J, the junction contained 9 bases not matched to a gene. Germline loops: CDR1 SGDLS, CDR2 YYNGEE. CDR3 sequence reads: CASSPPGQESYGYTF. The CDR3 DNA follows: TGTGCCAGCAGCCCGCCGGGACAGGAAAGCTATGGCTACACCTTC.

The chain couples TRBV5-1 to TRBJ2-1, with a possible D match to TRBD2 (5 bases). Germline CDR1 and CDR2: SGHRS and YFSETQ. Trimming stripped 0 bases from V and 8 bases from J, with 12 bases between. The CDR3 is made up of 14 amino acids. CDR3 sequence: CASSLDGSADEQFF. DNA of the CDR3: TGCGCCAGCAGCTTGGACGGTAGCGCGGATGAGCAGTTCTTC.

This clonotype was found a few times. The CDR3 DNA is TGTGCCAGCAGCTTAGGGGCCCCCTACGAGCAGTACGTC. It translates to CASSLGAPYEQYV. The rearrangement links TRBV7-9 to TRBJ2-7; D unresolved. Germline V gene sequence: CDR1 SEHNR, CDR2 FQNEAQ (reference sequence). This CDR3 is built from 13 residues. The V gene lost 1 base and the J gene lost 2 bases, with 6 bases spanning the gap.

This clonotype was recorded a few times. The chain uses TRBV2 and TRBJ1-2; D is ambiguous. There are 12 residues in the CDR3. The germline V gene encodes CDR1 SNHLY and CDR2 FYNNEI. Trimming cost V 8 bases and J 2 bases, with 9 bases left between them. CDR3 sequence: CASGRENYGYTF. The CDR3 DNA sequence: TGTGCCAGCGGACGGGAAAACTATGGCTACACCTTC.

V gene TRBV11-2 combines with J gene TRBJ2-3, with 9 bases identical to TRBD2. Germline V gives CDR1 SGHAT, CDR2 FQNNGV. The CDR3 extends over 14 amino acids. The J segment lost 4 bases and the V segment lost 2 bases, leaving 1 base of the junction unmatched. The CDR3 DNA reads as TGTGCCAGCAGCTTATCTAGCGGGGCAGATACGCAGTATTTT. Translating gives CASSLSSGADTQYF. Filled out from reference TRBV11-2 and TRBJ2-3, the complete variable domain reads EAGVAQSPRYKIIEKRQSVAFWCNPISGHATLYWYQQILGQGPKLLIQFQNNGVVDDSQLPKDRFSAERLKGVDSTLKIQPAKLEDSAVYLCASSLSSGADTQYFGPGTRLTVL.

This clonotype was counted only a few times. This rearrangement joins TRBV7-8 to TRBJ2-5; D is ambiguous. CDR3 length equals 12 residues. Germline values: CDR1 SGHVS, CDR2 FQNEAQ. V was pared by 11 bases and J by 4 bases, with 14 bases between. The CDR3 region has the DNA TGTGCCGTAAGCTCAGCAGCAGAGACCCAGTACTTC. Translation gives CAVSSAAETQYF.

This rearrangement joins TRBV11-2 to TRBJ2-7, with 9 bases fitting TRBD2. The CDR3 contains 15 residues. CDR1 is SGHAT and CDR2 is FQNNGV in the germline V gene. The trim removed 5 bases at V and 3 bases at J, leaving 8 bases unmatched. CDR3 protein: CASSRTSANYYEQYV. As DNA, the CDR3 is TGTGCCAGCAGCCGGACTAGCGCAAACTACTACGAGCAGTACGTC.

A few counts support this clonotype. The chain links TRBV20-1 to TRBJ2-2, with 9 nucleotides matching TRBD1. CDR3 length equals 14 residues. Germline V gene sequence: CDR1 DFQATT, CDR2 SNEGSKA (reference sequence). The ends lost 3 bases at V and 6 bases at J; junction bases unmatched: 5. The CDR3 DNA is TGCAGTGCTAGCCGGGACAGGGCCGCCGGGGAGCTGTTTTTT. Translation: CSASRDRAAGELFF.

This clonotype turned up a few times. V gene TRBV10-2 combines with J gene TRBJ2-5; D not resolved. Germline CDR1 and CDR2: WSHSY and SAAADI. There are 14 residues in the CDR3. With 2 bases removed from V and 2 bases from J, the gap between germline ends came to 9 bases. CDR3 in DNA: TGCGCCAGCAGTGAGCGTCCCCTACAAGAGACCCAGTACTTC. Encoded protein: CASSERPLQETQYF.

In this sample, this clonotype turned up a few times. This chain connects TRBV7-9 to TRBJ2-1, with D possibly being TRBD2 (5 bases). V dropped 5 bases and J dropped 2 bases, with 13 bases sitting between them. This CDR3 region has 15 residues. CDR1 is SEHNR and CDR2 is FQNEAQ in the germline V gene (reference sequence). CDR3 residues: CASSVGPGAYNEQFF. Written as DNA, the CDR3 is TGTGCCAGCAGCGTTGGCCCCGGGGCCTACAATGAGCAGTTCTTC.

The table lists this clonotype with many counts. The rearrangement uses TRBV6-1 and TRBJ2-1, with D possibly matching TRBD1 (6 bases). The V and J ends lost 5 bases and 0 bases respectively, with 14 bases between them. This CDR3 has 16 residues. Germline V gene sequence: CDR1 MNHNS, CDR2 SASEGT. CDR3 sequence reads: CASSLPQGSSYNEQFF. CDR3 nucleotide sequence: TGTGCCAGCAGTCTACCACAGGGAAGCTCCTACAATGAGCAGTTCTTC.

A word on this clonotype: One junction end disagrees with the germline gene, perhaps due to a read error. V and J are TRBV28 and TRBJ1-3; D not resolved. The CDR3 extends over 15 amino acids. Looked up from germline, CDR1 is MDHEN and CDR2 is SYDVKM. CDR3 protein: CASSLTRTSGTTIYF. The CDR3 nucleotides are TGTGCCAGCAGTTTGACCCGGACCTCTGGAACCACCATATATTTT.

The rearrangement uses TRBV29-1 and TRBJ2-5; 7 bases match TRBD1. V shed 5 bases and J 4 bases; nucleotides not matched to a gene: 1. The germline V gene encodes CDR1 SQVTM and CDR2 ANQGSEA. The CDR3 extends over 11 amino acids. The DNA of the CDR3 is TGCAGCGTTAACAGGGGAGAGACCCAGTACTTC. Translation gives CSVNRGETQYF.

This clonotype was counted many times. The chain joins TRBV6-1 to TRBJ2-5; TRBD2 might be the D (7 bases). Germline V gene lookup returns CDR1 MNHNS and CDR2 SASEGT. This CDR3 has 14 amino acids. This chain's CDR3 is CASGWGGLTETQYF. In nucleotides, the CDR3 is TGTGCTTCGGGGTGGGGGGGCCTCACAGAGACCCAGTACTTC.